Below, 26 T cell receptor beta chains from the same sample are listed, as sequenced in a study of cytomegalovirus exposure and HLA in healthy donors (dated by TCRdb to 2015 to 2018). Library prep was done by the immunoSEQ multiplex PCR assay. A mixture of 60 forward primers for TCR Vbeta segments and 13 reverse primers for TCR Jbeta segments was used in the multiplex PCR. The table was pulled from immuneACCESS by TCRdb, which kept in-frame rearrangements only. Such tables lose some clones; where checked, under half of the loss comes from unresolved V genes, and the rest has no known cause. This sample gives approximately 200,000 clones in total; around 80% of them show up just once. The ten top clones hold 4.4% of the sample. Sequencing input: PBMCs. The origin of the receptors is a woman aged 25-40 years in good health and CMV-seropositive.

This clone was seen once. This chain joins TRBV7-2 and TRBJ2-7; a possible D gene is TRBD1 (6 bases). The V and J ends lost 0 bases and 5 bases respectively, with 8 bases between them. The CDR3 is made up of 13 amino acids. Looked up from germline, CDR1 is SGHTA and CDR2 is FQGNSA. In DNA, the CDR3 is TGTGCCAGCAGCTTAGCTCCAGGGGACGAGCAGTACTTC. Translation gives CASSLAPGDEQYF.

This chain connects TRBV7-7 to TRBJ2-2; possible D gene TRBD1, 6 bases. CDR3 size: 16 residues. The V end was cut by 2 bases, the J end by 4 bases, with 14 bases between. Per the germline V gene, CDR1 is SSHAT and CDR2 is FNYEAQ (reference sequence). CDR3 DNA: TGTGCCAGCAGCTTATCTCCAGGGGATGTCACCGGGGAGCTGTTTTTT. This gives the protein CASSLSPGDVTGELFF.

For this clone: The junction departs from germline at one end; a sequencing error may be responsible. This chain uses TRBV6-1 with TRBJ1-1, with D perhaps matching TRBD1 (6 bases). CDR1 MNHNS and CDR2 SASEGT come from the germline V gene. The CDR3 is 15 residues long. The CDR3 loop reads CASGARNRENAEAFF. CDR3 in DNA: TGTGCCAGCGGAGCCCGCAACAGGGAGAACGCTGAAGCTTTCTTT.

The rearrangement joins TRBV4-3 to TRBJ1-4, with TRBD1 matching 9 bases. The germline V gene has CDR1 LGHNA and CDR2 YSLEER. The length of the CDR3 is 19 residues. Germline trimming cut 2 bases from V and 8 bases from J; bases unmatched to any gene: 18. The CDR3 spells CASSQFTGPKGQGGEKLFF. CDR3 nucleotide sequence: TGCGCCAGCAGCCAATTTACGGGTCCAAAGGGACAGGGTGGGGAAAAACTGTTTTTT.

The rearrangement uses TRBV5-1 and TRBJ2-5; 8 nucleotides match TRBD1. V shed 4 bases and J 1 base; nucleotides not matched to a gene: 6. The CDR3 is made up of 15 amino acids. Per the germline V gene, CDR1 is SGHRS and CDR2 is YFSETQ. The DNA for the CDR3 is TGCGCCAGCAGCCCAAGGACAGGGTCCCAAGAGACCCAGTACTTC. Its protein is CASSPRTGSQETQYF.

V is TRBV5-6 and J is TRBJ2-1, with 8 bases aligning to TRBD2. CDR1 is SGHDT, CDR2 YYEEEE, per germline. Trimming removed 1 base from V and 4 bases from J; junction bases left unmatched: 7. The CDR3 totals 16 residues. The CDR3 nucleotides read TGTGCCAGCAGCTTGTTCCCGGGGGGGACATACAATGAGCAGTTCTTC. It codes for CASSLFPGGTYNEQFF.

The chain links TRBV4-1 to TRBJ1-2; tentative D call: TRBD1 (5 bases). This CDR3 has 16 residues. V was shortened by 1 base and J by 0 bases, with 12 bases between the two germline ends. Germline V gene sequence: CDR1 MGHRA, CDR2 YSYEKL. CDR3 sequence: CASSQGRGATNYGYTF. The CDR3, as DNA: TGCGCCAGCAGCCAAGGGCGCGGGGCTACTAACTATGGCTACACCTTC.

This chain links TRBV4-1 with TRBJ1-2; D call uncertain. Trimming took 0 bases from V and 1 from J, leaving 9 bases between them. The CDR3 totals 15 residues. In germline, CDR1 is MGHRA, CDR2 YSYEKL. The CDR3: CASSQENRINYGYTF. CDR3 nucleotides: TGCGCCAGCAGCCAAGAAAACAGAATTAACTATGGCTACACCTTC.

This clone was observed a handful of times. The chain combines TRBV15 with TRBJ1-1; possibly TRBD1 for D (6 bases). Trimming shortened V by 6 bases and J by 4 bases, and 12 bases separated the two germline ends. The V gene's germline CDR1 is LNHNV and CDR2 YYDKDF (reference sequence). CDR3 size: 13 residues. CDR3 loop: CATSNRDGTEAFF. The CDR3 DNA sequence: TGTGCCACCAGTAACAGGGATGGCACTGAAGCTTTCTTT.

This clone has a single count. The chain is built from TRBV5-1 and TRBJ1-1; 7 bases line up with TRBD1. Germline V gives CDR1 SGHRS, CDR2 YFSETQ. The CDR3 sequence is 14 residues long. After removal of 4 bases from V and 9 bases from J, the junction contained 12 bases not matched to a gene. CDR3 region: CASSGGTDNSQAFF. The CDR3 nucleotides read TGCGCCAGCAGCGGAGGGACAGATAACTCCCAAGCTTTCTTT. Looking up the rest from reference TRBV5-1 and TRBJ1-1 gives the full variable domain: KAGVTQTPRYLIKTRGQQVTLSCSPISGHRSVSWYQQTPGQGLQFLFEYFSETQRNKGNFPGRFSGRQFSNSRSEMNVSTLELGDSALYLCASSGGTDNSQAFFGQGTRLTVV.

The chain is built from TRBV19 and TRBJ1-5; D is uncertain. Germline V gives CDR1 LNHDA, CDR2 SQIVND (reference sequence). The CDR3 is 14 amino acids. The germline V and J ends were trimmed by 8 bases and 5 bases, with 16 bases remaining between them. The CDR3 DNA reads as TGTGCCAGTCGGTCGTATCTCCGAGATCAGCCCCAGCATTTT. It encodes CASRSYLRDQPQHF.

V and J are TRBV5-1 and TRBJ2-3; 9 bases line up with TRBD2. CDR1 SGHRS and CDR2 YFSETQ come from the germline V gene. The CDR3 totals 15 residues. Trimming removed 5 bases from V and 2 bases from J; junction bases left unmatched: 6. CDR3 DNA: TGCGCCAGCAGTTCAAGCGGGGGGTTCACAGATACGCAGTATTTT. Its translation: CASSSSGGFTDTQYF.

The CDR3 coding sequence is TGCGCCAGCAGCCTGCCGGAGGGACGGGATTTCTCCTACGAGCAGTACTTC. This codes for CASSLPEGRDFSYEQYF. V is TRBV4-1 and J is TRBJ2-7; D is perhaps TRBD2 (6 bases). Germline lookup yields CDR1 MGHRA and CDR2 YSYEKL. The CDR3 contains 17 residues. The germline V and J ends were trimmed by 4 bases and 0 bases, with 19 bases remaining between them.

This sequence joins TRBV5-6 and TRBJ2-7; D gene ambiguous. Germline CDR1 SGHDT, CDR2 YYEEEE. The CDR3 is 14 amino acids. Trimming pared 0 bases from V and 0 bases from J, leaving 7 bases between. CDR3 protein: CASSLVLSSYEQYF. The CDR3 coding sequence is TGTGCCAGCAGCTTGGTGCTTAGCTCCTACGAGCAGTACTTC.

The CDR3 sequence is CASSPYSAGGQETQYF. The CDR3 DNA reads TGCGCCAGCAGTCCTTATTCGGCAGGGGGTCAGGAGACCCAGTACTTC. V usage is TRBV23-1 and J usage is TRBJ2-5; 7 bases agree with TRBD1. TRBV23-1 is designated an ORF whose function remains uncertain. This CDR3 spans 16 amino acids. Trimming at V came to 4 bases and at J to 5 bases, leaving 13 bases not matched to a gene.

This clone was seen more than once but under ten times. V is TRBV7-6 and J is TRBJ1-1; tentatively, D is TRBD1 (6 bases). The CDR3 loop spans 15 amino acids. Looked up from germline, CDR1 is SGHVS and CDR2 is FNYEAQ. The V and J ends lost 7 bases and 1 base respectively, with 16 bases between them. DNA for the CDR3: TGTGCCAGCAAGAGGTTCTTGGGACAGAACACTGAAGCTTTCTTT. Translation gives CASKRFLGQNTEAFF.

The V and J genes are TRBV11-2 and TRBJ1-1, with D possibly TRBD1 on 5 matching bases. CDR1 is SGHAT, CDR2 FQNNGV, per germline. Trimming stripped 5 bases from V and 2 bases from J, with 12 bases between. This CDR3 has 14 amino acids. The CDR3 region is CASSSRAANTEAFF. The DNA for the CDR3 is TGTGCCAGCAGCAGCAGGGCCGCTAACACTGAAGCTTTCTTT.

CDR3 loop: CAVSGLASYEQYF. The CDR3 DNA sequence: TGTGCCGTCTCGGGACTAGCGTCCTACGAGCAGTACTTC. The chain is built from TRBV10-3 and TRBJ2-7, with 10 bases aligning to TRBD2. The J segment lost 1 base and the V segment lost 11 bases, leaving 5 bases of the junction unmatched. The CDR3 has 13 residues. Germline CDR1 ENHRY, CDR2 SYGVKD.

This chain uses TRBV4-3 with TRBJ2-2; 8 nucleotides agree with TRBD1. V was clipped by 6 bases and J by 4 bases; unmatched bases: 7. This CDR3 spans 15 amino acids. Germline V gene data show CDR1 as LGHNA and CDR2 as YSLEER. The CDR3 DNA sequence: TGCGCCAGCAGAAATCCACAGGGGGGCACCGGGGAGCTGTTTTTT. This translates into CASRNPQGGTGELFF.

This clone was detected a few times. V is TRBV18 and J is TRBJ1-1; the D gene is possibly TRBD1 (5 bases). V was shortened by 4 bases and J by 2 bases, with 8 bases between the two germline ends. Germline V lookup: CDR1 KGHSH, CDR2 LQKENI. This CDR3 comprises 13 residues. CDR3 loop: CASSLTENTEAFF. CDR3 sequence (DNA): TGTGCCAGCTCACTGACAGAAAACACTGAAGCTTTCTTT. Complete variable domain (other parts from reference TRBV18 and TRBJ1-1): NAGVMQNPRHLVRRRGQEARLRCSPMKGHSHVYWYRQLPEEGLKFMVYLQKENIIDESGMPKERFSAEFPKEGPSILRIQQVVRGDSAAYFCASSLTENTEAFFGQGTRLTVV.

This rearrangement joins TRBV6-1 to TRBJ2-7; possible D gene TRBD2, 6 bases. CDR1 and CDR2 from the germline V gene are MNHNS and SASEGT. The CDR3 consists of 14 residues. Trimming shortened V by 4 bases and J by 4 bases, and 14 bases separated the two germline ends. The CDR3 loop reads CASSVGGNRYEQYF. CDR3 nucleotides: TGTGCCAGCAGTGTTGGCGGGAATAGGTACGAGCAGTACTTC.

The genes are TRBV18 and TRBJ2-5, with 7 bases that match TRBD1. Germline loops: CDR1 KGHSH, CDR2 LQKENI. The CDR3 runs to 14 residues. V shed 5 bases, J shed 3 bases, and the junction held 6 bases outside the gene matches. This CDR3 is CASSSSGTEETQYF. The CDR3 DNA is TGTGCCAGCTCATCCTCCGGGACAGAAGAGACCCAGTACTTC.

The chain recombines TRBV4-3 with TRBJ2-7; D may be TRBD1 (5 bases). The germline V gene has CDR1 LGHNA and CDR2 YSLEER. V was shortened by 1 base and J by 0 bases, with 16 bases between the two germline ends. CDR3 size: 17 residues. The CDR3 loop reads CASSQAPGQRSSYEQYF. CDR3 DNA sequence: TGCGCCAGCAGCCAAGCTCCAGGGCAAAGGAGCTCCTACGAGCAGTACTTC.

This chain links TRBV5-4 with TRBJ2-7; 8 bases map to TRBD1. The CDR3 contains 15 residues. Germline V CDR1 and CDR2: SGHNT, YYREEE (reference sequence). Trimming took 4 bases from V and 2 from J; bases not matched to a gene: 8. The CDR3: CASSRGQGRTYEQYF. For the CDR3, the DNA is TGTGCCAGCAGCCGAGGACAGGGTCGAACCTACGAGCAGTACTTC.

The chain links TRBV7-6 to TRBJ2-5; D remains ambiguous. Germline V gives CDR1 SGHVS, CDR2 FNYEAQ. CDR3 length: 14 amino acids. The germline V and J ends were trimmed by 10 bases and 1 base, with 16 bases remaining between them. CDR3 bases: TGTGCCACCTCCCCCCGGGTCTTCCAAGAGACCCAGTACTTC. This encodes CATSPRVFQETQYF.

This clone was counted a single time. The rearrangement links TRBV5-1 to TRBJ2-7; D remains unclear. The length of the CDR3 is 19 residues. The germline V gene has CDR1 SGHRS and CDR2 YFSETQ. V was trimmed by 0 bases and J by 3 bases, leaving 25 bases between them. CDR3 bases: TGCGCCAGCAGCTTGGCCCCCGTCGAGCAGACAATACCTGGCTACGAGCAGTACTTC. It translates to CASSLAPVEQTIPGYEQYF.